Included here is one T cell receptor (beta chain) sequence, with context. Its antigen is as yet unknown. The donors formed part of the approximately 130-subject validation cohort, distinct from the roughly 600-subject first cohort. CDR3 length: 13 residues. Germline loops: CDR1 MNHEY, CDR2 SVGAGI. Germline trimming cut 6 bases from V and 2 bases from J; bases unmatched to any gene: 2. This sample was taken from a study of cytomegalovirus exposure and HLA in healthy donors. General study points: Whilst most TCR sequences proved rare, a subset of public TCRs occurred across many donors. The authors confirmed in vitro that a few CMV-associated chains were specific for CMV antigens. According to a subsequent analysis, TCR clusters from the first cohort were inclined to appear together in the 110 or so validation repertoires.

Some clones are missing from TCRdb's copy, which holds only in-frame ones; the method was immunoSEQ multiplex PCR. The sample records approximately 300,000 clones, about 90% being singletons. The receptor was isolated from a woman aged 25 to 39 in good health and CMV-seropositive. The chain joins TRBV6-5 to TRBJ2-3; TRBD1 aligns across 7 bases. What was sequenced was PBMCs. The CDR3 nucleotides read TGTGCCAGCAGGGGGACAGTCACAGATACGCAGTATTTT. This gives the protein CASRGTVTDTQYF.